One sample yielded the 15 T cell receptor beta chains listed below, sequenced in a study of monozygotic twins with inflammatory bowel disease. TCRdb re-called the 5' RACE reads; one entry per CDR3 protein, DNA not given. Its table lists over 150,000 distinct CDR3 sequences. Source material: blood. These receptors all stem from a human donor with ulcerative colitis or Crohn's disease, or a healthy co-twin of an affected twin (not recorded which).

The V and J genes are TRBV12-3 or TRBV12-4 and TRBJ1-3; the D gene TCRdb calls, TRBD1, cannot be checked with no DNA. The CDR3 contains 16 residues. CDR3: CASRARGGYSGNTIYF.

The chain has TRBV10-3 and TRBJ2-2; TCRdb picks TRBD1, but there is no DNA to check that call. This CDR3 comprises 15 residues. Germline V CDR1 and CDR2: ENHRY, SYGVKD. CDR3 in amino acids: CATGARDRATGELFF.

The rearrangement links TRBV4-2 to TRBJ2-5; the TCRdb call, TRBD2, lacks DNA for checking. This CDR3 is 14 amino acids long. Germline V CDR1 and CDR2: LGHNA, YNFKEQ. The chain's CDR3 is CASSPPGLEETQYF.

The V and J genes are TRBV15 and TRBJ2-7; the D call of TRBD1 rests on TCRdb alone, since no DNA is present to check it. Germline V gene data show CDR1 as LNHNV and CDR2 as YYDKDF (reference sequence). CDR3 length: 12 residues. The chain's CDR3 is CATSRDTGEQYF.

The chain links TRBV6-5 to TRBJ2-3; the TCRdb call, TRBD2, lacks DNA for checking. CDR1 and CDR2 (germline): MNHEY, SVGAGI. The CDR3 has 14 amino acids. CDR3 residues: CASSYAVPTDTQYF.

This chain joins TRBV29-1 and TRBJ2-5; the TCRdb D gene call, TRBD1, has no DNA to confirm it. This CDR3 region has 12 residues. CDR1 is SQVTM, CDR2 ANQGSEA, per germline. Here the CDR3 reads CSVNRGGETQYF.

The chain employs TRBV30 and TRBJ2-2; the TCRdb D gene call, TRBD1, has no DNA to confirm it. The CDR3 is 16 amino acids. Germline lookup yields CDR1 GTSNPN and CDR2 SVGIG (reference sequence). The CDR3 loop reads CAWRGDRGPDTGELFF.

The rearrangement uses TRBV6-8 and TRBJ2-5; TCRdb reports TRBD2, a call that lacks DNA to check it against. CDR3 size: 13 residues. CDR1 and CDR2 from the germline V gene are MNHGY and SAAAGT. CDR3 region: CASEVGRDETQYF.

The chain uses TRBV7-3 and TRBJ1-1; the D call from TCRdb, TRBD1, cannot be confirmed without DNA. CDR1 and CDR2 from the germline V gene are SGHTA and FQGTGA. The CDR3 consists of 14 residues. CDR3 sequence reads: CASSLKGENTEAFF. The full variable domain, with the rest looked up from reference TRBV7-3 and TRBJ1-1, is GAGVSQTPSNKVTEKGKYVELRCDPISGHTALYWYRQSLGQGPEFLIYFQGTGAADDSGLPNDRFFAVRPEGSVSTLKIQRTERGDSAVYLCASSLKGENTEAFFGQGTRLTVV.

The CDR3 reads CASSPGLAGGQPDTQYF. The V gene is TRBV5-1, the J gene TRBJ2-3; without DNA, the TCRdb call of TRBD2 cannot be checked. CDR1 and CDR2 from the germline V gene are SGHRS and YFSETQ. The CDR3 contains 17 residues. Full variable domain (remainder filled in from reference TRBV5-1 and TRBJ2-3): KAGVTQTPRYLIKTRGQQVTLSCSPISGHRSVSWYQQTPGQGLQFLFEYFSETQRNKGNFPGRFSGRQFSNSRSEMNVSTLELGDSALYLCASSPGLAGGQPDTQYFGPGTRLTVL.

V usage is TRBV7-9 and J usage is TRBJ2-2; TCRdb's D call, TRBD1, is unchecked because there is no DNA. Germline V gives CDR1 SEHNR, CDR2 FQNEAQ (reference sequence). The CDR3 runs 15 residues. This CDR3 is CASSAPGPGTGELFF.

This chain links TRBV15 with TRBJ2-1; absent DNA, TCRdb's TRBD2 call cannot be checked. Germline V gene sequence: CDR1 LNHNV, CDR2 YYDKDF (reference sequence). The CDR3 totals 16 residues. This CDR3 reads CATSRVEGPGRREQFF.

The chain has TRBV7-9 and TRBJ2-7. The CDR3 spans 15 residues. Per germline, CDR1 SEHNR and CDR2 FQNEAQ (reference sequence). The CDR3 sequence: CASSSRTDTSYEQYF.

CDR3 in amino acids: CASSPTIAGGPDTQYF. This chain connects TRBV28 to TRBJ2-3; TCRdb gives TRBD2 as the D gene, but with no DNA this cannot be confirmed. Germline CDR1 reads MDHEN; CDR2 reads SYDVKM. This CDR3 has 16 amino acids. The variable domain in full, with the rest retrieved from reference TRBV28 and TRBJ2-3, is DVKVTQSSRYLVKRTGEKVFLECVQDMDHENMFWYRQDPGLGLRLIYFSYDVKMKEKGDIPEGYSVSREKKERFSLILESASTNQTSMYLCASSPTIAGGPDTQYFGPGTRLTVL.

The CDR3 here is CSAFPLAGSSYEQYF. V and J are TRBV20-1 and TRBJ2-7; the TCRdb D gene call, TRBD2, has no DNA to confirm it. In germline, CDR1 is DFQATT, CDR2 SNEGSKA (reference sequence). The CDR3 totals 15 residues.